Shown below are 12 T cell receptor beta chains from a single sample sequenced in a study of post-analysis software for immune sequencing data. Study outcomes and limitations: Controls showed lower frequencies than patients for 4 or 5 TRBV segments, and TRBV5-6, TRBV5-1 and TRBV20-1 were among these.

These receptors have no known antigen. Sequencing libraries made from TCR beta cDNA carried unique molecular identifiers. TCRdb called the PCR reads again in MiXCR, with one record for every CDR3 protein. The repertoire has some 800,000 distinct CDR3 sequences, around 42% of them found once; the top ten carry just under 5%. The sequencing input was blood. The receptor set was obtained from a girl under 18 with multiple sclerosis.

CDR3 DNA sequence: TGTGCCATCAGTCTACGACAGACCACAGATACGCAGTATTTT. It yields the protein CAISLRQTTDTQYF. V gene TRBV10-3 combines with J gene TRBJ2-3; tentative D call: TRBD1 (5 bases). Looked up from germline, CDR1 is ENHRY and CDR2 is SYGVKD. The CDR3 is 14 amino acids. V lost 5 bases, J lost 2 bases, and 11 bases lay in between.

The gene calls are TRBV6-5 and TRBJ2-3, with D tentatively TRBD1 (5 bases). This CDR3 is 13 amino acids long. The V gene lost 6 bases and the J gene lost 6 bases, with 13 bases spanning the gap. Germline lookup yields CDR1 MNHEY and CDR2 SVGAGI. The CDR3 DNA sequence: TGTGCCAGCAGCCGCGACAGATGGGATACGCAGTATTTT. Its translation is CASSRDRWDTQYF.

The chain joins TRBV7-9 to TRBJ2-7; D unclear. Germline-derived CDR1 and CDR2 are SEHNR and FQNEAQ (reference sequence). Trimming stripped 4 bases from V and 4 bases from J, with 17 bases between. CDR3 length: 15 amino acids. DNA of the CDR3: TGTGCCAGCAGCTCACCACTGGACGCCAGTTACGAGCAGTACTTC. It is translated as CASSSPLDASYEQYF.

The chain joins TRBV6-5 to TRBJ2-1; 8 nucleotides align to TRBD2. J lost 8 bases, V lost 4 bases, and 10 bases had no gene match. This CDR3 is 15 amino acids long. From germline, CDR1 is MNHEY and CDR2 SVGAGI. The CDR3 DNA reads TGTGCCAGCAGTTTCCTAGCGGGCAGATACGATGAGCAGTTCTTC. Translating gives CASSFLAGRYDEQFF.

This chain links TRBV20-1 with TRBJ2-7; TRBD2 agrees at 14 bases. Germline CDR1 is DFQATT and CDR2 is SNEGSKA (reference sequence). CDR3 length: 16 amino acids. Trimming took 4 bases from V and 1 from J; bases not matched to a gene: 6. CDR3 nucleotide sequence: TGCAGTGCTACGGGACTAGCGGGAGAATCATCCTACGAGCAGTACTTC. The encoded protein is CSATGLAGESSYEQYF.

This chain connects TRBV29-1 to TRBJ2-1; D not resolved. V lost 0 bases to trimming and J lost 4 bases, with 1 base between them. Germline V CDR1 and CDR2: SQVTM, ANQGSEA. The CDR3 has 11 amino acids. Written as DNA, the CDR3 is TGCAGCGTTGAAGAGTACAATGAGCAGTTCTTC. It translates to CSVEEYNEQFF.

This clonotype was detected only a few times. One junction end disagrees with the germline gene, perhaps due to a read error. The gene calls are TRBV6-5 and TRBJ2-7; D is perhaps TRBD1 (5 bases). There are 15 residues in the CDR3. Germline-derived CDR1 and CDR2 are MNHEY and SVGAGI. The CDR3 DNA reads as TGTGCCAGCAAACACCAGGGCAGATTCTCCAACGAGCAGTACTTC. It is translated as CASKHQGRFSNEQYF.

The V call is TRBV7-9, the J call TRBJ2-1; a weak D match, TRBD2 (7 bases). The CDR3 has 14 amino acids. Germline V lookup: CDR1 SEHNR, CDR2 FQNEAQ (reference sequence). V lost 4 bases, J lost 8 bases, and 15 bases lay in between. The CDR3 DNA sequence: TGTGCCAGCAGCTCTAGCGGCAGGGGCTATGAGCAGTTCTTC. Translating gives CASSSSGRGYEQFF. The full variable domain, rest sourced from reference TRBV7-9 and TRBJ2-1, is DTGVSQNPRHKITKRGQNVTFRCDPISEHNRLYWYRQTLGQGPEFLTYFQNEAQLEKSRLLSDRFSAERPKGSFSTLEIQRTEQGDSAMYLCASSSSGRGYEQFFGPGTRLTVL.

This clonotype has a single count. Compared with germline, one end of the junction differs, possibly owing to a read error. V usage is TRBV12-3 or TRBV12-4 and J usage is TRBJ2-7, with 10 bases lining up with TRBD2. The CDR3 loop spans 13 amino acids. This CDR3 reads CACSFGGLAQQYF. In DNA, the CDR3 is TGTGCCTGCAGTTTCGGGGGACTAGCGCAGCAGTACTTC.

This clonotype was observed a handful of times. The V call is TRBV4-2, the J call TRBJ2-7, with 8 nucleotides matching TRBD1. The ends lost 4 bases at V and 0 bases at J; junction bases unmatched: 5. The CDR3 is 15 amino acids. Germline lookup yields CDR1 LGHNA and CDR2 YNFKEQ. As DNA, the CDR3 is TGTGCCAGCAGCCGAAGACAGGGGACCTCCTACGAGCAGTACTTC. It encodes CASSRRQGTSYEQYF.

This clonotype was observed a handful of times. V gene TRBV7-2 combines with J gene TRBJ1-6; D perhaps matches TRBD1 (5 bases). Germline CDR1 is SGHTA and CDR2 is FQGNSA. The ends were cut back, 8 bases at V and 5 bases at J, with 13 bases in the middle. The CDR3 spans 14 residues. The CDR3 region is CASEWGVDNSPLHF. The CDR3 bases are TGTGCCAGCGAGTGGGGGGTCGATAATTCACCCCTCCACTTT. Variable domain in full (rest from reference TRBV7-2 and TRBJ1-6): GAGVSQSPSNKVTEKGKDVELRCDPISGHTALYWYRQSLGQGLEFLIYFQGNSAPDKSGLPSDRFSAERTGGSVSTLTIQRTQQEDSAVYLCASEWGVDNSPLHFGNGTRLTVT.

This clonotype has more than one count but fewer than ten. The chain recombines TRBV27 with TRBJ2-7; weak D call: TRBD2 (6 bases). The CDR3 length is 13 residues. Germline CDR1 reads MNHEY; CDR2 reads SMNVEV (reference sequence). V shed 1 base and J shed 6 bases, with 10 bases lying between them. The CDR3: CASSLFDGGEQYF. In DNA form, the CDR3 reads TGTGCCAGCAGTTTATTCGACGGGGGCGAGCAGTACTTC.